This T cell receptor (beta chain) stems from a study of blood T cell repertoires in COVID-19. Participants were aged 18 to 89 years from more than 20 US areas. Each participant's cohort was designated according to participant-reported clinical history. Here immunoSEQ multiplex PCR was the method, and the copy in TCRdb shows in-frame clones only, minus some. This sample has some 200,000 clones; 89% occur once, and the top ten carry roughly 8.4%. This CDR3 comprises 13 residues. Germline CDR1 MNHEY, CDR2 SMNVEV (reference sequence). V lost 6 bases and J lost 6, with 15 bases in between. The V and J genes are TRBV27 and TRBJ2-7; possible D gene TRBD1, 5 bases. Material: PBMCs or T cells enriched from blood (not recorded which). The sequence came from a woman between 18 and 30 years old who had recovered from COVID-19. The CDR3 is CASSVDSPREQYF. CDR3 nucleotide sequence: TGTGCCAGCAGCGTAGACAGTCCCCGCGAGCAGTACTTC.